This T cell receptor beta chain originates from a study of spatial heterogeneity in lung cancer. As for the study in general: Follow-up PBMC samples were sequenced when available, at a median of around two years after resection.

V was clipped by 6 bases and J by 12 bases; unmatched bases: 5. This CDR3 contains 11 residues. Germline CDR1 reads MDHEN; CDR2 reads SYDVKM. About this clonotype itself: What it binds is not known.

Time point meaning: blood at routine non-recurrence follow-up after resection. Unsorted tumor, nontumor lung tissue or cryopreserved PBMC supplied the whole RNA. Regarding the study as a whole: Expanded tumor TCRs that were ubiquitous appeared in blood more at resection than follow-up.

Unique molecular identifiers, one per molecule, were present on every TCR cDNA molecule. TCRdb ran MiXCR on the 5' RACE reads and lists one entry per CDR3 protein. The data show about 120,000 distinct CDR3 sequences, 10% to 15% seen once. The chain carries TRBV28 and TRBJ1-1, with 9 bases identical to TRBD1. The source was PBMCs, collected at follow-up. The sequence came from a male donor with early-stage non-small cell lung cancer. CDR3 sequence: CASRGQGKTFF. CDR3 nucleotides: TGTGCCAGCAGGGGACAGGGAAAAACTTTCTTT.